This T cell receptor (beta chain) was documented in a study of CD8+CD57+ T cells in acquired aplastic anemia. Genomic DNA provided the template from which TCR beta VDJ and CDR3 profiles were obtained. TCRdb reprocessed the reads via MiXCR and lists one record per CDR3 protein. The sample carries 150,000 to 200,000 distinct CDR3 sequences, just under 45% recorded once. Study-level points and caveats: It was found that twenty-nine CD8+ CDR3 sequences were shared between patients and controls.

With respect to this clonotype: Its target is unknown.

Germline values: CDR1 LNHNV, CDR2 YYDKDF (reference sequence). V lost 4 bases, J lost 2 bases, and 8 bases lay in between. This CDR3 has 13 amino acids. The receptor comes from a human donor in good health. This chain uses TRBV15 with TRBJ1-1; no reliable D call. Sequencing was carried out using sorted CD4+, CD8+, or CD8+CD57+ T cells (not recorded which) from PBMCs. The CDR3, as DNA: TGTGCCACCAGCAATACAGTCAACACTGAAGCTTTCTTT. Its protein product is CATSNTVNTEAFF.